This TCR beta chain emerged from a study of T cell responses to AZD1222 COVID-19 vaccine. The protocol was immunoSEQ multiplex PCR, while the TCRdb copy is restricted to in-frame clones and leaves out a portion. The sample has 250,000 or so clones, roughly 93% seen once. V lost 4 bases to trimming and J lost 1 base, with 7 bases between them. Germline-derived CDR1 and CDR2 are SNHLY and FYNNEI. The CDR3 loop spans 13 amino acids. Worth noting for this clone: Its matching antigen is unknown.

Regarding the study as a whole: Repertoire sampling occurred only after the peak T cell response. Recipients of two AZD1222 doses showed rising Spike-specific TCR breadth and depth.

The chain carries TRBV2 and TRBJ2-5; D unresolved. The starting material was peripheral blood, obtained on day 0 of AZD1222 vaccination. The clonotype originates from an adult in good health. CDR3 sequence (DNA): TGTGCCAGCAGTGGAACAGCCCAAGAGACCCAGTACTTC. Translating gives CASSGTAQETQYF.